One and the same sample provided the 16 T cell receptor beta chains below, sequenced in a study of blood T cells in healthy people across ages. A sample-barcoded 5' primer and a J-beta primer mix were used in a second PCR of about 7 to 12 cycles. Each CDR3 protein is one row after TCRdb ran MiXCR on the 5' RACE reads. The sample includes around 1.5 million distinct CDR3 sequences, around 36% seen only once; the top ten take 10% to 12%. The sample taken for sequencing was blood. Receptors were obtained from a woman in her twenties or thirties in good health.

This clonotype was recorded a few times. The chain is built from TRBV10-3 and TRBJ2-3; no definite D call. This CDR3 region has 13 residues. V gave up 4 bases and J gave up 2 bases, with 7 bases separating them. Per germline, CDR1 ENHRY and CDR2 SYGVKD. DNA for the CDR3: TGTGCCATCAGTGTACAGATCACAGATACGCAGTATTTT. Its translation is CAISVQITDTQYF.

This chain joins TRBV6-1 and TRBJ1-5; no firm D call. CDR1 is MNHNS, CDR2 SASEGT, per germline. V lost 11 bases and J 4 bases, leaving 18 bases between the germline ends. This CDR3 has 14 residues. CDR3 nucleotide sequence: TGTGCCTGTACGACCGGGCCACTAAATCAGCCCCAGCATTTT. Protein sequence: CACTTGPLNQPQHF.

This clonotype turned up a few times. The chain joins TRBV29-1 to TRBJ1-2; 9 bases agree with TRBD1. Germline assignment: CDR1 SQVTM and CDR2 ANQGSEA. V trimming: 4 bases; J trimming: 8 bases; junction bases outside the gene matches: 8. The length of the CDR3 is 13 residues. The CDR3 region is CSVGADRGGGYTF. Here the CDR3 DNA reads TGCAGCGTTGGAGCGGACAGGGGTGGCGGCTACACCTTC.

The V and J genes are TRBV21-1 and TRBJ2-3; the table's D gene call, TRBD1, was not cross checked with the DNA. TRBV21-1 is a recognized pseudogene. The CDR3 has 16 residues. The CDR3 region has the DNA TGTGCCAGCAGCAAAGGGGCGACCGCGAGCACAGATACGCAGTATTTT. Amino acids: CASSKGATASTDTQYF.

This rearrangement joins TRBV5-6 to TRBJ2-5, with a weak D call TRBD2 (5 bases). This CDR3 is built from 14 residues. V dropped 5 bases and J dropped 3 bases, with 14 bases sitting between them. Germline V CDR1 and CDR2: SGHDT, YYEEEE. CDR3 nucleotides: TGTGCCAGCAGTCCGGGCCCAGCGGAAGAGACCCAGTACTTC. This translates into CASSPGPAEETQYF.

V is TRBV30 and J is TRBJ2-1; D unclear. The CDR3 is 13 amino acids. Germline CDR1 is GTSNPN and CDR2 is SVGIG (reference sequence). V was trimmed by 0 bases and J by 5 bases, leaving 8 bases between them. CDR3 sequence reads: CAWSVLNDNEQFF. CDR3 nucleotides: TGTGCCTGGAGTGTACTTAATGACAATGAGCAGTTCTTC.

V is TRBV20-1 and J is TRBJ2-4; the match to TRBD1 covers 7 bases. TRBJ2-7 explains the end of the DNA better; the J call may be wrong. The CDR3 runs to 13 residues. From germline, CDR1 is DFQATT and CDR2 SNEGSKA (reference sequence). CDR3 sequence reads: CSAYRDSVYEQYF. CDR3 nucleotide sequence: TGCAGTGCTTACCGGGACAGTGTATACGAGCAGTACTTC.

This clonotype has more than one count but fewer than ten. V and J are TRBV6-5 and TRBJ1-2; 7 bases line up with TRBD1. The ends lost 5 bases at V and 6 bases at J; junction bases unmatched: 6. The CDR3 is 13 residues long. Germline CDR1 reads MNHEY; CDR2 reads SVGAGI. CDR3 protein: CASSKQGSDGYTF. The CDR3 nucleotides read TGTGCCAGCAGTAAACAGGGGTCCGATGGCTACACCTTC.

This chain links TRBV7-9 with TRBJ2-1; possible D gene TRBD1, 6 bases. Per germline, CDR1 SEHNR and CDR2 FQNEAQ (reference sequence). This CDR3 contains 15 residues. The V end lost 4 bases, the J end lost 10 bases, and 20 bases lay between the germline ends. The DNA for the CDR3 is TGTGCCAGCAGCTCCGGACGGGACCTCAGGGGAGAGCAGTTCTTC. The encoded protein is CASSSGRDLRGEQFF.

V and J are TRBV7-6 and TRBJ2-5, with 9 nucleotides matching TRBD2. There are 15 residues in the CDR3. Per the germline V gene, CDR1 is SGHVS and CDR2 is FNYEAQ. Germline trimming cut 1 base from V and 5 bases from J; bases unmatched to any gene: 5. The CDR3 sequence: CASSLVAGGVETQYF. The CDR3 bases are TGTGCCAGCAGCTTAGTTGCGGGGGGGGTGGAGACCCAGTACTTC.

V gene TRBV20-1 combines with J gene TRBJ2-7; no clear D gene. V lost 0 bases and J lost 4, with 16 bases in between. Germline V gene lookup returns CDR1 DFQATT and CDR2 SNEGSKA (reference sequence). The CDR3 has 15 amino acids. CDR3: CSARDRTPTSYEQYF. CDR3 DNA sequence: TGCAGTGCTAGAGATAGGACGCCCACGAGTTACGAGCAGTACTTC.

V usage is TRBV5-5 and J usage is TRBJ2-2; TRBD2 matches 8 bases. This CDR3 is built from 15 residues. CDR1 is SGHKS, CDR2 YYEKEE, per germline (reference sequence). V trimming: 4 bases; J trimming: 6 bases; junction bases outside the gene matches: 8. Here the CDR3 reads CASSTAPGGAGELFF. The CDR3 bases are TGTGCCAGCAGCACCGCGCCGGGAGGGGCCGGGGAGCTGTTTTTT.

In its sample, this clonotype was seen a few times. The chain recombines TRBV4-2 with TRBJ2-3; possible D gene TRBD2, 6 bases. Trimming removed 9 bases at V and 2 bases at J, with 15 bases between. This CDR3 is built from 14 residues. The germline gives CDR1 LGHNA, CDR2 YNFKEQ. CDR3 protein: CASRSRGLTDTQYF. The CDR3 coding sequence is TGTGCCAGTCGCTCGCGGGGCCTCACAGATACGCAGTATTTT.

This rearrangement joins TRBV20-1 to TRBJ1-4; 7 bases map to TRBD1. Germline trimming cut 3 bases from V and 8 bases from J; bases unmatched to any gene: 9. There are 14 residues in the CDR3. The V gene's germline CDR1 is DFQATT and CDR2 SNEGSKA (reference sequence). This CDR3 is CSARRDRKPEKLFF. Here the CDR3 DNA reads TGCAGTGCTAGGCGGGACAGAAAGCCCGAAAAACTGTTTTTT.

The chain combines TRBV11-2 with TRBJ2-4; no reliable D call. Germline V lookup: CDR1 SGHAT, CDR2 FQNNGV. V was trimmed by 1 base and J by 0 bases, leaving 10 bases between them. This CDR3 spans 16 amino acids. CDR3 protein: CASSLVWETAKNIQYF. The CDR3 DNA sequence: TGTGCCAGCAGCTTAGTTTGGGAAACAGCCAAAAACATTCAGTACTTC.

This chain links TRBV20-1 with TRBJ2-7; TRBD1 aligns across 7 bases. Germline values: CDR1 DFQATT, CDR2 SNEGSKA (reference sequence). The CDR3 loop spans 13 amino acids. The V and J ends lost 6 bases and 9 bases, in that order; junction bases with no gene match: 14. The CDR3 DNA reads TGCAGTGCCCAGGGGGTAGGTGGGCACGGGCAGTACTTC. Encoded protein: CSAQGVGGHGQYF.